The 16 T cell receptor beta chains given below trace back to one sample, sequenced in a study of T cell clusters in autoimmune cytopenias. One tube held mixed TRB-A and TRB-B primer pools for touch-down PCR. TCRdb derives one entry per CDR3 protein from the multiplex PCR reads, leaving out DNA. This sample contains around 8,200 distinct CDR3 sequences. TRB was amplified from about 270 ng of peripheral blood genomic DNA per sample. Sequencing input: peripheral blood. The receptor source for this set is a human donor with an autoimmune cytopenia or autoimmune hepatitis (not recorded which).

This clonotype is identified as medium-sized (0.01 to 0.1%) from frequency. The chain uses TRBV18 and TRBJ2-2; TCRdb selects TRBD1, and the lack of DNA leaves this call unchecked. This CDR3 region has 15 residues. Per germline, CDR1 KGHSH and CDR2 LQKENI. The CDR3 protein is CASSPLGPNTGELFF.

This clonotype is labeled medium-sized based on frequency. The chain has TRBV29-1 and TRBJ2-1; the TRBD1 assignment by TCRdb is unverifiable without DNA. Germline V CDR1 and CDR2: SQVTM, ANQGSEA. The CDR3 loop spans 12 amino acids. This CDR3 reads CSSSEGTLGQFF.

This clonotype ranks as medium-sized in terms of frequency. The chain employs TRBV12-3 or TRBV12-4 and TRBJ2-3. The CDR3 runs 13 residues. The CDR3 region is CASSLQGTDTQYF.

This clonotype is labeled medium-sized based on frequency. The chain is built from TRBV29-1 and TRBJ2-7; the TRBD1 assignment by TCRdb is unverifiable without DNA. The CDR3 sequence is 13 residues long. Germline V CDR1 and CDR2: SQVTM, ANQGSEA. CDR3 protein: CSGRDREVGEQYF.

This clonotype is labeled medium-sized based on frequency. The CDR3 reads CASIGLAGGQDTQYF. This rearrangement joins TRBV12-3 or TRBV12-4 to TRBJ2-3; checking the TCRdb D call of TRBD2 is not possible without DNA. The CDR3 totals 15 residues.

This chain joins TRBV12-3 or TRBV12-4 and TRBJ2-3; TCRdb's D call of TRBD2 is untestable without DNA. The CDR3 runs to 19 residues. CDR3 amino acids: CASSLGQASGGGLTDTQYF.

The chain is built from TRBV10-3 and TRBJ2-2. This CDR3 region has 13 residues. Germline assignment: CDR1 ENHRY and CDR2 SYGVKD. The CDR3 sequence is CASSEGNTGELFF.

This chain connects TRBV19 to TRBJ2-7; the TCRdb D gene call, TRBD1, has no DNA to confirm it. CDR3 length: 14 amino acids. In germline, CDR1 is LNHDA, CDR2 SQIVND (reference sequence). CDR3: CASSTPGGSYEQYF.

The CDR3 sequence: CAISEQGDGYTF. J is TRBJ1-2 and V is TRBV10-3; TCRdb picks TRBD1, but there is no DNA to check that call. This CDR3 comprises 12 residues. The germline V gene encodes CDR1 ENHRY and CDR2 SYGVKD.

This chain's CDR3 is CASSARSGSGSDTQYF. The rearrangement uses TRBV5-1 and TRBJ2-3; as DNA is missing, the TRBD2 call by TCRdb cannot be tested. CDR1 SGHRS and CDR2 YFSETQ come from the germline V gene. The CDR3 is made up of 16 amino acids.

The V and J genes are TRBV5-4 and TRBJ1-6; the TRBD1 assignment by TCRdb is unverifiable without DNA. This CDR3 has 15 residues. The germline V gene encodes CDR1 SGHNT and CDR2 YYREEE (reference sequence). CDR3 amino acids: CASSLSGQGATPLHF.

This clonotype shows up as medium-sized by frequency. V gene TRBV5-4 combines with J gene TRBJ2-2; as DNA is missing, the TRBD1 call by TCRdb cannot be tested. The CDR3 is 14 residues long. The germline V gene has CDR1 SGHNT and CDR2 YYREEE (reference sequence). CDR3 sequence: CASSGDGNTGELFF.

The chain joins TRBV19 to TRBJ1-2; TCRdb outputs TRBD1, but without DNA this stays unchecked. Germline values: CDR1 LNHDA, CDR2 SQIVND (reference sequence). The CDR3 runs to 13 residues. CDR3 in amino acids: CASGPGQGYGYTF.

The CDR3: CASSKGQGYEQYF. The chain uses TRBV25-1 and TRBJ2-7; TCRdb's D gene call, TRBD1, goes unchecked for lack of DNA. Germline V CDR1 and CDR2: MGHDK, SYGVNS. This CDR3 spans 13 amino acids.

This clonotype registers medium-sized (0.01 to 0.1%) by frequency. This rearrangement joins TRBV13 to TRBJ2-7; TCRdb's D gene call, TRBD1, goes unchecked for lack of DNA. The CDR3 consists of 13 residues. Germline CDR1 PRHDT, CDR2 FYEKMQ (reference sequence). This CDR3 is CASSTTGDYEQYF.

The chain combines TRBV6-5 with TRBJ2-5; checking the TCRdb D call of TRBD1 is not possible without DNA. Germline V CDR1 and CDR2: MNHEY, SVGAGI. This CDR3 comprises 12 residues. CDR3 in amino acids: CASSRGGRTQYF.